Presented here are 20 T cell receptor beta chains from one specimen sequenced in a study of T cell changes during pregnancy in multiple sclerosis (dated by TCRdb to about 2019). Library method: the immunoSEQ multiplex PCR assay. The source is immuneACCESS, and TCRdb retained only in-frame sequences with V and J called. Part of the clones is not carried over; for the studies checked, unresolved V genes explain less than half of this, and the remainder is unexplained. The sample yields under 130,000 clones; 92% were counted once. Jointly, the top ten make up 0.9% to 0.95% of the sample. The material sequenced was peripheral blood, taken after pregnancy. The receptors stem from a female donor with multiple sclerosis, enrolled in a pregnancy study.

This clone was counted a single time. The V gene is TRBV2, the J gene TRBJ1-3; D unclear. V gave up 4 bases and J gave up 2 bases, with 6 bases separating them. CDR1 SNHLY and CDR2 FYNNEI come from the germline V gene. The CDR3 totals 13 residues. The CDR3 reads CASSGSAGNTIYF. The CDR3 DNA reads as TGTGCCAGCAGTGGTTCAGCTGGAAACACCATATATTTT.

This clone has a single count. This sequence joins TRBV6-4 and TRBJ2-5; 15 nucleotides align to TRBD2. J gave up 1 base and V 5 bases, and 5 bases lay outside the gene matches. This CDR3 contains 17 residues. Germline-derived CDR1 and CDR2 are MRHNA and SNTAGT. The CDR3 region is CASSPGLAGGTQETQYF. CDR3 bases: TGTGCCAGCAGTCCTGGACTAGCGGGGGGGACCCAAGAGACCCAGTACTTC.

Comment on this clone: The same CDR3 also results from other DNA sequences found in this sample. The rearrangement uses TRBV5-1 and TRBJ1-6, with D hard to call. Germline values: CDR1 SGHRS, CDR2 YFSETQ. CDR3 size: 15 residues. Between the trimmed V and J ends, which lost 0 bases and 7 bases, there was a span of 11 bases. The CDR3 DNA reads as TGCGCCAGCAGCTTGGAAGAGGGAGGAAATTCACCCCTCCACTTT. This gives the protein CASSLEEGGNSPLHF.

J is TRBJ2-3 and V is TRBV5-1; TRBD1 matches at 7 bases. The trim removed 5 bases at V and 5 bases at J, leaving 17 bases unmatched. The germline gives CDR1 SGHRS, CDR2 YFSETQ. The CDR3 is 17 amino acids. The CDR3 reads CASSFLGQVQMGDTQYF. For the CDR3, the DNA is TGCGCCAGCAGTTTCCTCGGACAGGTACAGATGGGAGATACGCAGTATTTT.

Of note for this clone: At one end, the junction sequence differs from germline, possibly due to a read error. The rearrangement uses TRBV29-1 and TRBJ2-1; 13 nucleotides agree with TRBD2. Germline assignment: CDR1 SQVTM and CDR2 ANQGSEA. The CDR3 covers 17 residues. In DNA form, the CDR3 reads TGCAGCGCTGAAGTCACCGGGACTAGCGGGATTCGCAATGAGCAGTTCTTC. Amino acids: CSAEVTGTSGIRNEQFF.

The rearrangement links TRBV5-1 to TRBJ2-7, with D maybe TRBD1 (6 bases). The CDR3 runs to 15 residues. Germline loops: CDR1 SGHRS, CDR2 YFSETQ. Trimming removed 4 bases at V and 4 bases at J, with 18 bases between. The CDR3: CASSTGQIIGYEQYF. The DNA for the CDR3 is TGCGCCAGCAGCACGGGACAAATAATTGGGTACGAGCAGTACTTC.

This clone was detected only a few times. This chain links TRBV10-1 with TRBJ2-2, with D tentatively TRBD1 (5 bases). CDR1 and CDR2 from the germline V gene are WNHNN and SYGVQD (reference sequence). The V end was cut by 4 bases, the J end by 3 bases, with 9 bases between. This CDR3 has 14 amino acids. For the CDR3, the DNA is TGCGCCAGCAGTGCGCTAGGGGACACCGGGGAGCTGTTTTTT. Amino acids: CASSALGDTGELFF.

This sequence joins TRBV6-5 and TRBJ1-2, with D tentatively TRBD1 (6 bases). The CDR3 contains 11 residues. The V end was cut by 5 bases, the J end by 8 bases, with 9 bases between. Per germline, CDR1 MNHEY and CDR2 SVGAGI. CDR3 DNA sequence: TGTGCCAGCAGTGCAGGGGTCGGCTACACCTTC. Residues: CASSAGVGYTF.

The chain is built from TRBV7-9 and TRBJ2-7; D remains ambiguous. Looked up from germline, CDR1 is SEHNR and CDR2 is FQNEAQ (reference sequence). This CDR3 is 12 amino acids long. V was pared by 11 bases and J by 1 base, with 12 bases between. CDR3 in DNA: TGTGCCGTACGACTGGAATCCTACGAGCAGTACTTC. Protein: CAVRLESYEQYF.

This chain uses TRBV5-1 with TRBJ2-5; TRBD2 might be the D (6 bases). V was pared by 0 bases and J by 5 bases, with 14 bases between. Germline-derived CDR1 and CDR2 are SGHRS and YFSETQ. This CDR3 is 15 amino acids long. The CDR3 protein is CASSLEPTSYETQYF. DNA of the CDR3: TGCGCCAGCAGCTTGGAGCCTACTAGCTATGAGACCCAGTACTTC.

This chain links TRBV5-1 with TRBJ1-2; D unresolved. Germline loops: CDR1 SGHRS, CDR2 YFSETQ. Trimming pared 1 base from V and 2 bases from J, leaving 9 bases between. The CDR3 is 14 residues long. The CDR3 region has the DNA TGCGCCAGCAGCTTGTATGAGGGAAACTATGGCTACACCTTC. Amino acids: CASSLYEGNYGYTF.

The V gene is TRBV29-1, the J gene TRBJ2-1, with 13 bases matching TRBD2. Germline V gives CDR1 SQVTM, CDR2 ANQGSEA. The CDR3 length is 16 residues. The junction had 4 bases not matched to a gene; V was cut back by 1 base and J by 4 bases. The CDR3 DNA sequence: TGCAGCGTTGAAGGACTAGCGGGAGGTATGTACAATGAGCAGTTCTTC. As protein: CSVEGLAGGMYNEQFF.

CDR3 protein: CASTGNTEAFF. As DNA, the CDR3 is TGCGCCAGCACGGGGAACACTGAAGCTTTCTTT. This sequence joins TRBV5-1 and TRBJ1-1; D gene ambiguous. This CDR3 contains 11 residues. Trimming took 6 bases from V and 1 from J, leaving 4 bases between them. The germline V gene encodes CDR1 SGHRS and CDR2 YFSETQ.

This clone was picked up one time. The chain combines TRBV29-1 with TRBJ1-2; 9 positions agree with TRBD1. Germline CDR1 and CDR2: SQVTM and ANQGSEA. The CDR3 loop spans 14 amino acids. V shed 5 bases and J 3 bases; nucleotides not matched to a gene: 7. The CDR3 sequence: CSVPPTGGDYGYTF. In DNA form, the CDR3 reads TGCAGCGTTCCCCCGACAGGGGGGGACTATGGCTACACCTTC.

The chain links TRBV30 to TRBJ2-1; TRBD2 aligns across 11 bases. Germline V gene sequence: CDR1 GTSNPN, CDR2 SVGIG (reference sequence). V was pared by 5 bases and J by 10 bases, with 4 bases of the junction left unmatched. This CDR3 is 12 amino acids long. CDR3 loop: CAWGGLAAEQFF. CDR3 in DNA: TGTGCCTGGGGGGGACTAGCGGCCGAGCAGTTCTTC.

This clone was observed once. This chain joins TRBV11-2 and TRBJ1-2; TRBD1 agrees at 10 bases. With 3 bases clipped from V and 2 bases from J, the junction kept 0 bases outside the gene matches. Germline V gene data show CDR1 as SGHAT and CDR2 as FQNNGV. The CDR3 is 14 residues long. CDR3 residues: CASSLGQGNYGYTF. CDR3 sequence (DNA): TGTGCCAGCAGCTTGGGACAGGGGAACTATGGCTACACCTTC.

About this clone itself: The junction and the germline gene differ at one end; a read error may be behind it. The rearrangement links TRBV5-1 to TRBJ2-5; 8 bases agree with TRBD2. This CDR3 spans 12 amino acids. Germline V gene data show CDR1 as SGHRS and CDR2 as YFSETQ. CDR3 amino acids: CASRLAGGTQYF. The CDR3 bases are TGCGCCAGCAGGTTGGCGGGGGGGACCCAGTACTTC.

CDR3 sequence (DNA): TGCAGCGTAAGGACGGGAATGAACACTGAAGCTTTCTTT. Protein sequence: CSVRTGMNTEAFF. This sequence joins TRBV29-1 and TRBJ1-1; D is uncertain. Germline CDR1 SQVTM, CDR2 ANQGSEA. Trimming removed 6 bases from V and 0 bases from J, with 11 bases in between. The CDR3 runs 13 residues.

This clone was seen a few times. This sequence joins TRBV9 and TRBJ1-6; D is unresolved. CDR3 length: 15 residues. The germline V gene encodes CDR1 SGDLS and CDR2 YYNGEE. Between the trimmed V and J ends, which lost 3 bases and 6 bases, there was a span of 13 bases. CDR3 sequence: CASSAVLSGNSPLHF. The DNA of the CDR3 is TGTGCCAGCAGCGCAGTCTTATCGGGTAATTCACCCCTCCACTTT.

The CDR3 nucleotides are TGTGCCAGCAGCGTAGTCCTAGCGGGGGCGGAGGAGCAGTTCTTC. Its translation: CASSVVLAGAEEQFF. The J gene is TRBJ2-1, the V gene TRBV9; 10 bases match TRBD2. Germline loops: CDR1 SGDLS, CDR2 YYNGEE. The CDR3 extends over 15 amino acids. V lost 0 bases to trimming and J lost 10 bases; unmatched junction nucleotides: 7.